These 30 T cell receptor beta chains were sequenced from one sample in a study of cytomegalovirus exposure and HLA in healthy donors. The PCR was carried out with 60 Vbeta primers and 13 Jbeta primers. Generated by immunoSEQ multiplex PCR, the TCRdb table keeps only in-frame clones and is missing some. In the table there are 250,000 to 350,000 clones, more than 80% of which are singletons. The sequencing sample was made of PBMCs. These receptors all stem from a man between 35 and 55 years old in good health and CMV-seropositive.

The chain joins TRBV28 to TRBJ1-1, with 7 bases aligning to TRBD1. Germline V CDR1 and CDR2: MDHEN, SYDVKM. The length of the CDR3 is 14 residues. The V and J ends lost 5 bases and 4 bases, in that order; junction bases with no gene match: 7. The CDR3 nucleotides are TGTGCCAGCAGTCTAGGGGGCAGCGGCACTGAAGCTTTCTTT. Its translation is CASSLGGSGTEAFF.

This chain's CDR3 is CASSDRDKVYEQYF. For the CDR3, the DNA is TGCGCCAGCAGCGACCGGGACAAGGTCTACGAGCAGTACTTC. V usage is TRBV4-1 and J usage is TRBJ2-7; D is possibly TRBD1 (6 bases). Trimming cost V 5 bases and J 3 bases, with 14 bases left between them. The germline gives CDR1 MGHRA, CDR2 YSYEKL. The CDR3 consists of 14 residues.

CDR3 nucleotide sequence: TGTGCCAGCAGCTTAGAGGGGACAGGGACGAACGAAAAACTGTTTTTT. Amino acid sequence: CASSLEGTGTNEKLFF. This chain uses TRBV7-8 with TRBJ1-4; 9 nucleotides agree with TRBD1. Germline CDR1 is SGHVS and CDR2 is FQNEAQ. V trimming: 1 base; J trimming: 8 bases; junction bases outside the gene matches: 8. This CDR3 spans 16 amino acids.

Concerning this clone itself: Within the sample, other DNA sequences also encode this same CDR3. The chain has TRBV19 and TRBJ1-1, with TRBD1 identical over 7 bases. This CDR3 spans 15 amino acids. CDR1 is LNHDA and CDR2 is SQIVND in the germline V gene (reference sequence). The trim removed 3 bases at V and 1 base at J, leaving 5 bases unmatched. The CDR3 region is CASSILDRRNTEAFF. The CDR3 DNA is TGTGCCAGTAGTATCCTGGACAGGAGGAACACTGAAGCTTTCTTT.

V usage is TRBV7-2 and J usage is TRBJ2-5; 12 positions match TRBD2. Germline V gene sequence: CDR1 SGHTA, CDR2 FQGNSA. The CDR3 loop spans 18 amino acids. The junction had 13 bases not matched to a gene; V was cut back by 4 bases and J by 4 bases. CDR3 nucleotides: TGTGCCAGCAGCTCCGGGACTAGCGGGTCCGGGCGAGGAGAGACCCAGTACTTC. Translating gives CASSSGTSGSGRGETQYF.

The J gene is TRBJ2-5, the V gene TRBV6-6; D is possibly TRBD1 (6 bases). The closer fit of TRBJ2-7 to the DNA end suggests the J call may be wrong. Looked up from germline, CDR1 is MNHNY and CDR2 is SVGAGI (reference sequence). The CDR3 spans 15 residues. DNA for the CDR3: TGTGCCAGCAGGGGGCCGTCGGACAGATCCTACGAGCAGTACTTC. It yields the protein CASRGPSDRSYEQYF.

V usage is TRBV6-6 and J usage is TRBJ2-5, with 10 positions matching TRBD1. The CDR3 runs to 15 residues. Trimming removed 3 bases from V and 4 bases from J; junction bases left unmatched: 5. Per germline, CDR1 MNHNY and CDR2 SVGAGI (reference sequence). The CDR3 DNA sequence: TGTGCCAGCAGTTATGACAGGGGGCGCAGAGAGACCCAGTACTTC. It translates to CASSYDRGRRETQYF.

V and J are TRBV6-1 and TRBJ2-3; tentatively, D is TRBD2 (8 bases). The V end lost 4 bases, the J end lost 4 bases, and 18 bases lay between the germline ends. There are 16 residues in the CDR3. Per the germline V gene, CDR1 is MNHNS and CDR2 is SASEGT. CDR3 sequence (DNA): TGTGCCAGCAGTGTGCTTAGCGGGACAGTCGCAGATACGCAGTATTTT. It codes for CASSVLSGTVADTQYF.

The chain has TRBV11-3 and TRBJ2-7; the match to TRBD1 covers 7 bases. CDR1 is SGHNT and CDR2 is YENEEA in the germline V gene. With V trimmed by 2 bases and J by 0 bases, 10 bases remained unmatched. The CDR3 sequence is 17 residues long. Written as DNA, the CDR3 is TGTGCCAGCAGCTTAAGGGACAGCCTGCCAAGCTCCTACGAGCAGTACTTC. Translation gives CASSLRDSLPSSYEQYF. Supplemented by reference TRBV11-3 and TRBJ2-7, the full variable domain reads EAGVVQSPRYKIIEKKQPVAFWCNPISGHNTLYWYLQNLGQGPELLIRYENEEAVDDSQLPKDRFSAERLKGVDSTLKIQPAELGDSAVYLCASSLRDSLPSSYEQYFGPGTRLTVT.

This clone was picked up a small number of times. The chain employs TRBV5-4 and TRBJ2-7; TRBD2 aligns across 9 bases. This CDR3 contains 18 residues. CDR1 and CDR2 from the germline V gene are SGHNT and YYREEE (reference sequence). The junction had 11 bases not matched to a gene; V was cut back by 1 base and J by 0 bases. Written as DNA, the CDR3 is TGTGCCAGCAGCTTGTGGCTAGCGGGGATTCCTAGCTCCTACGAGCAGTACTTC. Its protein is CASSLWLAGIPSSYEQYF. Variable domain in full (rest from reference TRBV5-4 and TRBJ2-7): ETGVTQSPTHLIKTRGQQVTLRCSSQSGHNTVSWYQQALGQGPQFIFQYYREEENGRGNFPPRFSGLQFPNYSSELNVNALELDDSALYLCASSLWLAGIPSSYEQYFGPGTRLTVT.

The chain couples TRBV16 to TRBJ1-1; maybe TRBD1 (5 bases). The V end lost 4 bases, the J end lost 1 base, and 13 bases lay between the germline ends. The CDR3 has 15 amino acids. Germline V gives CDR1 KGHSY, CDR2 FQNENV. The CDR3 is CASSLTGSGNTEAFF. CDR3 in DNA: TGTGCCAGCAGCCTTACAGGTTCTGGGAACACTGAAGCTTTCTTT. Combining the CDR3 with reference TRBV16 and TRBJ1-1 gives the whole variable domain GEEVAQTPKHLVRGEGQKAKLYCAPIKGHSYVFWYQQVLKNEFKFLISFQNENVFDETGMPKERFSAKCLPNSPCSLEIQATKLEDSAVYFCASSLTGSGNTEAFFGQGTRLTVV.

The chain links TRBV7-9 to TRBJ2-7; D is perhaps TRBD1 (5 bases). Trimming stripped 6 bases from V and 5 bases from J, with 17 bases between. CDR3 length: 14 residues. Germline loops: CDR1 SEHNR, CDR2 FQNEAQ (reference sequence). CDR3 nucleotide sequence: TGTGCCAGCAGTATCGTGAAAGGGGCGAACGAGCAGTACTTC. Its translation is CASSIVKGANEQYF.

The chain employs TRBV28 and TRBJ2-3, with 7 bases matching TRBD2. Germline V gene sequence: CDR1 MDHEN, CDR2 SYDVKM. This CDR3 comprises 16 residues. Germline trimming cut 3 bases from V and 0 bases from J; bases unmatched to any gene: 6. The CDR3 coding sequence is TGTGCCAGCAGTTTTCTGAGGCGGGAGAGCACAGATACGCAGTATTTT. It encodes CASSFLRRESTDTQYF.

This clone has a single count. This chain connects TRBV4-1 to TRBJ2-7; D is possibly TRBD2 (6 bases). Germline loops: CDR1 MGHRA, CDR2 YSYEKL. This CDR3 region has 13 residues. With 0 bases removed from V and 5 bases from J, the gap between germline ends came to 8 bases. DNA for the CDR3: TGCGCCAGCAGCCAAGATGGAGGGGACGAGCAGTACTTC. This gives the protein CASSQDGGDEQYF.

The chain employs TRBV9 and TRBJ1-1; the D gene is possibly TRBD1 (5 bases). The CDR3 runs to 15 residues. Trimming pared 4 bases from V and 1 base from J, leaving 14 bases between. CDR1 and CDR2 (germline): SGDLS, YYNGEE. CDR3 bases: TGTGCCAGCAGCTTAGGCGTAGGGGAGAACACTGAAGCTTTCTTT. It encodes CASSLGVGENTEAFF.

The CDR3 DNA reads TGTGCCAGCAAGAGGCTAGCGGGAAGCTCCTACGAGCAGTACTTC. This translates into CASKRLAGSSYEQYF. The chain is built from TRBV28 and TRBJ2-5; TRBD2 aligns across 9 bases. Near its end, the DNA agrees better with TRBJ2-7, so the J call may be wrong. The CDR3 length is 15 residues. Germline V CDR1 and CDR2: MDHEN, SYDVKM.

V usage is TRBV6-5 and J usage is TRBJ1-4, with D tentatively TRBD1 (6 bases). V was trimmed by 6 bases and J by 2 bases, leaving 13 bases between them. Per the germline V gene, CDR1 is MNHEY and CDR2 is SVGAGI. The CDR3 has 15 residues. The CDR3 loop is CASREAGATNEKLFF. The CDR3 nucleotides are TGTGCCAGCAGAGAGGCGGGGGCGACTAATGAAAAACTGTTTTTT.

The rearrangement links TRBV18 to TRBJ1-2; TRBD1 matches 10 bases. The trim removed 0 bases at V and 7 bases at J, leaving 11 bases unmatched. The CDR3 runs to 17 residues. Germline V gene sequence: CDR1 KGHSH, CDR2 LQKENI. CDR3 in amino acids: CASSPPPSGTGAPGYTF. CDR3 sequence (DNA): TGTGCCAGCTCACCACCACCCTCCGGGACAGGGGCCCCTGGCTACACCTTC.

This chain connects TRBV5-5 to TRBJ2-7; D is possibly TRBD1 (5 bases). V was shortened by 0 bases and J by 1 base, with 8 bases between the two germline ends. Germline V lookup: CDR1 SGHKS, CDR2 YYEKEE (reference sequence). The CDR3 consists of 14 residues. The CDR3 DNA follows: TGTGCCAGCAGCTTGGTGGCAGGGTCCTACGAGCAGTACTTC. It codes for CASSLVAGSYEQYF. Full variable domain (remainder filled in from reference TRBV5-5 and TRBJ2-7): DAGVTQSPTHLIKTRGQQVTLRCSPISGHKSVSWYQQVLGQGPQFIFQYYEKEERGRGNFPDRFSARQFPNYSSELNVNALLLGDSALYLCASSLVAGSYEQYFGPGTRLTVT.

This chain joins TRBV7-9 and TRBJ1-1, with 7 bases aligning to TRBD1. CDR1 is SEHNR, CDR2 FQNEAQ, per germline (reference sequence). The CDR3 is 15 amino acids. After removal of 2 bases from V and 4 bases from J, the junction contained 7 bases not matched to a gene. CDR3 coding DNA: TGTGCCAGCAGCTTACCGATAGGACAGGCCACTGAAGCTTTCTTT. Protein sequence: CASSLPIGQATEAFF.

The chain joins TRBV9 to TRBJ2-1; 10 positions agree with TRBD1. Per the germline V gene, CDR1 is SGDLS and CDR2 is YYNGEE. CDR3 length equals 18 residues. With V trimmed by 3 bases and J by 6 bases, 15 bases remained unmatched. CDR3 nucleotide sequence: TGTGCCAGCAGCGCAACCTGGAGCCGGGACAGGGGATTCAATGAGCAGTTCTTC. The encoded protein is CASSATWSRDRGFNEQFF.

The chain couples TRBV5-1 to TRBJ1-3, with TRBD1 as a possible D gene (5 bases). V lost 4 bases and J lost 0, with 11 bases in between. Germline-derived CDR1 and CDR2 are SGHRS and YFSETQ. CDR3 length: 15 amino acids. The CDR3 DNA follows: TGCGCCAGCAGCACGGGACTCCCCTCTGGAAACACCATATATTTT. It yields the protein CASSTGLPSGNTIYF.

The chain couples TRBV6-5 to TRBJ2-5; D not resolved. V dropped 0 bases and J dropped 1 base, with 9 bases sitting between them. The CDR3 totals 15 residues. Germline V gene lookup returns CDR1 MNHEY and CDR2 SVGAGI. The CDR3 region has the DNA TGTGCCAGCAGTTACTCGATGGCTAGCCAAGAGACCCAGTACTTC. The encoded protein is CASSYSMASQETQYF.

The V call is TRBV28, the J call TRBJ2-7, with a tentative D call TRBD2 (5 bases). The CDR3 has 15 amino acids. Trimming pared 5 bases from V and 0 bases from J, leaving 14 bases between. Germline CDR1 MDHEN, CDR2 SYDVKM. This CDR3 is CASSPRQGSSYEQYF. The CDR3 region has the DNA TGTGCCAGCAGTCCCCGACAAGGGAGCTCCTACGAGCAGTACTTC.

The chain recombines TRBV28 with TRBJ2-1; D is perhaps TRBD1 (5 bases). Germline CDR1 is MDHEN and CDR2 is SYDVKM. CDR3 length: 14 residues. Trimming stripped 6 bases from V and 7 bases from J, with 16 bases between. The CDR3 DNA sequence: TGTGCCAGCAGAGCCACAGGCTCCCGGAATGAGCAGTTCTTC. This sequence encodes CASRATGSRNEQFF.

V is TRBV7-2 and J is TRBJ2-7, with TRBD2 identical over 7 bases. Germline CDR1 and CDR2: SGHTA and FQGNSA. The CDR3 totals 14 residues. The V and J ends lost 3 bases and 2 bases, in that order; junction bases with no gene match: 4. CDR3 in DNA: TGTGCCAGCAGCTTTTTAGCGGGCCCCTACGAGCAGTACTTC. Amino acids: CASSFLAGPYEQYF.

J is TRBJ1-3 and V is TRBV27; a weak D match, TRBD1 (5 bases). CDR1 is MNHEY and CDR2 is SMNVEV in the germline V gene (reference sequence). This CDR3 comprises 14 residues. Between the trimmed V and J ends, which lost 8 bases and 8 bases, there was a span of 19 bases. The CDR3, as DNA: TGTGCCAGCCGCTTGCGGGGCCAGGGTGACACCATATATTTT. Amino acid sequence: CASRLRGQGDTIYF.

The chain has TRBV10-3 and TRBJ2-3; tentative D call: TRBD2 (6 bases). Germline CDR1 reads ENHRY; CDR2 reads SYGVKD. This CDR3 spans 15 amino acids. Trimming removed 5 bases at V and 4 bases at J, with 16 bases between. The CDR3 here is CAISSLEGLSDTQYF. CDR3 sequence (DNA): TGTGCCATCAGTTCTCTGGAGGGCCTCTCAGATACGCAGTATTTT.

The rearrangement uses TRBV2 and TRBJ2-2, with TRBD2 matching 10 bases. With 5 bases clipped from V and 5 bases from J, the junction kept 5 bases outside the gene matches. CDR1 SNHLY and CDR2 FYNNEI come from the germline V gene. This CDR3 has 15 residues. CDR3 sequence (DNA): TGTGCCAGCAGTTCTTTAGCGGGAGGAACCGGGGAGCTGTTTTTT. It encodes CASSSLAGGTGELFF.

About this clone itself: The sample has other DNA sequences that encode this CDR3 too. The V call is TRBV15, the J call TRBJ2-6; 13 nucleotides line up with TRBD2. V dropped 2 bases and J dropped 2; count of bases not matched to a gene: 6. Per germline, CDR1 LNHNV and CDR2 YYDKDF (reference sequence). The CDR3 has 19 residues. DNA for the CDR3: TGTGCCACCAGCAGACCCACGACTAGCGGGAGGCCTGGGGCCAACGTCCTGACTTTC. As protein: CATSRPTTSGRPGANVLTF. The full variable domain, its missing parts supplied by reference TRBV15 and TRBJ2-6, is DAMVIQNPRYQVTQFGKPVTLSCSQTLNHNVMYWYQQKSSQAPKLLFHYYDKDFNNEADTPDNFQSRRPNTSFCFLDIRSPGLGDTAMYLCATSRPTTSGRPGANVLTFGAGSRLTVL.